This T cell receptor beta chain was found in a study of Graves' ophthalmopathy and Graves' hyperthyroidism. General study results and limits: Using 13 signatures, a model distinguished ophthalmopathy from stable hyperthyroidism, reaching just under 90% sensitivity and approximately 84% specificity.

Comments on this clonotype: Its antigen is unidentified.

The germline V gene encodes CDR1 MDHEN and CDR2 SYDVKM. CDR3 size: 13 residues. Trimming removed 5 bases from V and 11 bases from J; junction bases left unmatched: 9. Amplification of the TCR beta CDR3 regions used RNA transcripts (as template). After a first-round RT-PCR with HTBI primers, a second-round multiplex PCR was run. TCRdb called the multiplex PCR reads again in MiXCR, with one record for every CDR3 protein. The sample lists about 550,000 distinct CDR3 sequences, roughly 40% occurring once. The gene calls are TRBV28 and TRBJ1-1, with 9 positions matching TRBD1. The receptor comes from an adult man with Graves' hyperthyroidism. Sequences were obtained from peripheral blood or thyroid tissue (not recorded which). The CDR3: CASSNRGRPRAFF. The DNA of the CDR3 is TGTGCCAGCAGTAACAGGGGGCGCCCCCGGGCTTTCTTT. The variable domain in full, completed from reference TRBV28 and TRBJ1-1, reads DVKVTQSSRYLVKRTGEKVFLECVQDMDHENMFWYRQDPGLGLRLIYFSYDVKMKEKGDIPEGYSVSREKKERFSLILESASTNQTSMYLCASSNRGRPRAFFGQGTRLTVV.